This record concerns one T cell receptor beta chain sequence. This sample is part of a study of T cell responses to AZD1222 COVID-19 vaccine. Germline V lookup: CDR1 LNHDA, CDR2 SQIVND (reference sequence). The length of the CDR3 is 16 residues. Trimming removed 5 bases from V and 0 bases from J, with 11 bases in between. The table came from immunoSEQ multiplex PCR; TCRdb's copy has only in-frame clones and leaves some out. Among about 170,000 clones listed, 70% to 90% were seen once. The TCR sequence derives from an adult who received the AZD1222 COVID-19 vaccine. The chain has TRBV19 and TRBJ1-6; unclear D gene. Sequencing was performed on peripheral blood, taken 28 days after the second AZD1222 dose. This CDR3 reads CASSEGLSSYNSPLHF. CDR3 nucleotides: TGTGCCAGTAGTGAAGGGCTGAGCTCCTATAATTCACCCCTCCACTTT.